What follows describes a single TCR beta chain. What it binds is unknown. 13 Jbeta primers and 60 Vbeta primers were used for the PCR. Here immunoSEQ multiplex PCR was the method, and the copy in TCRdb shows in-frame clones only, minus some. The sample lists 150,000 to 200,000 clones, more than 70% occurring once. The sample comes from a study of cytomegalovirus exposure and HLA in healthy donors. Study-wide context: Most donors, 81% of over 300 genotyped, fell in the Caucasian-associated ancestry cluster.

Overall study findings and caveats: Previously analyzed data showed that most TCR beta V segments were productive at a frequency of about 90% or about 30%. TCR beta V- and J-gene trimming was later associated with a missense DCLRE1C variant. TCR beta sequences reportedly predicted the HLA-A and HLA-B alleles of most subjects accurately.

Deletions cut 5 bases from V and 2 bases from J, with 9 bases between. CDR3 length equals 13 residues. Germline V gene lookup returns CDR1 SSHAT and CDR2 FNYEAQ (reference sequence). This receptor was obtained from a middle-aged woman in good health and CMV-seronegative. The sequencing input was PBMCs. The chain recombines TRBV7-7 with TRBJ1-1; D unresolved. CDR3 protein: CASSLSENTEAFF. The CDR3, as DNA: TGTGCCAGCAGCCTGAGTGAAAACACTGAAGCTTTCTTT.